What follows describes a single TCR beta chain. As yet, its antigen is unknown. The germline CDR1 and CDR2 sequences are MGHDK and SYGVNS. With 4 bases clipped from V and 0 bases from J, the junction kept 13 bases outside the gene matches. The CDR3 sequence is 19 residues long. The sample is drawn from a study of CD8 T cells in Susac syndrome. Study outcomes and limitations: It was acknowledged in the study that the number of individuals who were included in its TCR sequencing and HLA analysis was relatively small.

From blood CD8+ and CD4+ T cells, the TCR beta chain was sequenced. Controls were drawn from healthy donors and were matched for age and sex. Negative isolation was used for CD8+ and CD4+ T cells and FACS enrichment for TEMRA cells. An input of about 0.5 to 1 ug of RNA was subjected to reverse transcription using random hexamers. TCRdb re-analysed the immunoSEQ multiplex PCR reads in MiXCR, keeping a single row per CDR3 protein. In the table there are some 130,000 distinct CDR3 sequences, more than 90% of which are singletons. This clonotype was sampled from a human donor in good health. The source material was CD4+ T cells from PBMCs. The chain carries TRBV25-1 and TRBJ1-3, with 9 positions matching TRBD1. CDR3 region: CASSGFVSGQGVSGNTIYF. CDR3 coding DNA: TGTGCCAGCAGTGGTTTTGTTTCGGGACAGGGAGTCTCTGGAAACACCATATATTTT.